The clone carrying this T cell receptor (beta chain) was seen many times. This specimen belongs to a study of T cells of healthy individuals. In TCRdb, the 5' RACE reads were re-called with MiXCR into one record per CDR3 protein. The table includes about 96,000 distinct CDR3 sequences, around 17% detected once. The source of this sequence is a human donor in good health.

The CDR3 DNA reads as TGTGCCAGCAGTTACCGGGACAGCTCAAGAGATACGCAGTATTTT. Translated, it gives CASSYRDSSRDTQYF. The J gene is TRBJ2-3, the V gene TRBV6-2 or TRBV6-3, with 7 bases fitting TRBD1. The CDR3 loop spans 15 amino acids. Germline CDR1 MNHEY, CDR2 SVGEGT. V shed 2 bases and J 5 bases; nucleotides not matched to a gene: 7.